This T cell receptor beta chain is from a study of blood T cell repertoires in COVID-19. Per the original methods: It was from reference gene primer amplification that nucleated cell counts were estimated. Here immunoSEQ multiplex PCR was the method, and the copy in TCRdb shows in-frame clones only, minus some. V, J and clone size are those of that table, while D and trimming were read from the DNA. The sample lists hundreds of thousands of clones; 75% to 90% were seen once. V shed 4 bases and J 1 base; nucleotides not matched to a gene: 3. CDR1 and CDR2 from the germline V gene are MGHRA and YSYEKL. The CDR3 has 16 amino acids.

The receptor was isolated from a man aged 30-40 years who had recovered from COVID-19. V and J are TRBV4-1 and TRBJ2-1; 11 positions agree with TRBD2. Sequencing input: PBMCs or T cells enriched from blood (not recorded which). This CDR3 is CASSRGTSGSYNEQFF. As DNA, the CDR3 is TGCGCCAGCAGCCGGGGGACTAGCGGTTCCTACAATGAGCAGTTCTTC.